This is a list of T cell receptor beta chains from one sample in a study of cytotoxic CD8 clonotypes in ibrutinib-treated CLL. Assay: immunoSEQ multiplex PCR; the TCRdb copy retains only in-frame clones and omits some. The sample comprises roughly 150,000 clones, about 75% of which are singletons, and approximately 5.1% rests with the top ten. Sample: PBMCs, taken after 24 months of ibrutinib treatment. The receptors were gathered from a human donor with chronic lymphocytic leukemia. The conserved cysteine and the conserved F or W are not part of the CDR3 here. The order of the fields is J gene, D gene, V gene, CDR3 protein. D genes are given only for firm matches.

TRBJ1-1 TRBD1 TRBV5-1 ASSLGDRTEAF
TRBJ2-2 - TRBV10-3 AIGPQENTGELF
TRBJ2-1 TRBD2 TRBV6-1 ASSEGTLAASYNEQF
TRBJ1-2 - TRBV7-8 ASSLDRAGTHFGYT
TRBJ1-1 TRBD1 TRBV2 ASGPPGQGDTEAF
TRBJ2-2 - TRBV7-3 ASSLGVDTGELF
TRBJ2-4 TRBD2 TRBV15 ATSGDVAGGGAKNIQY
TRBJ1-4 - TRBV27 ASAGGAEGEKLF
TRBJ1-3 - TRBV4-2 ASSQRTVSGNTIY
TRBJ2-6 - TRBV5-6 ASSFSAGANVLT